The entry that follows covers one T cell receptor (beta chain) sequence. The antigen is unknown. This sample was taken from a study of T cells in localized non-small cell lung cancer. General study points: For the top 100 tumor clones, a median about 56 also appeared in adjacent lung. In uninvolved adjacent lung, T cell clonality reached its highest value, exceeding tumor. Heterogeneity cannot be ruled out, as sequencing used one tumor region only. An association was observed between higher blood T cell density and longer overall survival.

The CDR3 loop spans 13 amino acids. Germline CDR1 reads MGHDK; CDR2 reads SYGVNS. The V and J ends lost 7 bases and 0 bases respectively, with 6 bases between them. Assay: immunoSEQ multiplex PCR; the TCRdb copy retains only in-frame clones and omits some. The sample includes 35,000 to 40,000 clones, approximately 94% seen only once; the top ten take around 6.9%. This TCR came from a female donor over 55 with stage I lung adenocarcinoma. The rearrangement uses TRBV25-1 and TRBJ1-4, with TRBD1 as a possible D gene (6 bases). Specimen: peripheral blood, collected before any cancer treatment. The CDR3 DNA follows: TGTGCCAGCACAGGGGCAACTAATGAAAAACTGTTTTTT. Its protein product is CASTGATNEKLFF.